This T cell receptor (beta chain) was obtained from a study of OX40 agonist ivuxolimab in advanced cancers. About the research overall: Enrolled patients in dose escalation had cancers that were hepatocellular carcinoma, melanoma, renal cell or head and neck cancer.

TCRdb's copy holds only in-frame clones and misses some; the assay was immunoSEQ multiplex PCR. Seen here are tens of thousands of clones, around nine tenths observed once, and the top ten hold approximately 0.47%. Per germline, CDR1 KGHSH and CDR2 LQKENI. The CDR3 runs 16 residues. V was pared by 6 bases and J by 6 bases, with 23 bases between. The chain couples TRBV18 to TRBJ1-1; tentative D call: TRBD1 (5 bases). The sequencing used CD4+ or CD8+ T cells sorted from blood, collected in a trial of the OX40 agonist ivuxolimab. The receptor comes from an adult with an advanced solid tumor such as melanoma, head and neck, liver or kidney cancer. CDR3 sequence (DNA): TGTGCCAGCTCTCTAACTACCTGGGCGGGGGAGGCTGAAGCTTTCTTT. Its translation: CASSLTTWAGEAEAFF. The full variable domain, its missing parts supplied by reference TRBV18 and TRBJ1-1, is NAGVMQNPRHLVRRRGQEARLRCSPMKGHSHVYWYRQLPEEGLKFMVYLQKENIIDESGMPKERFSAEFPKEGPSILRIQQVVRGDSAAYFCASSLTTWAGEAEAFFGQGTRLTVV.